A single sample is the source of the 29 T cell receptor beta chains below, sequenced in a study of shared clonotypes between healthy human individuals. Data came from immunoSEQ multiplex PCR; TCRdb stores just in-frame clones and leaves some out. The sample includes about 1.4 million clones, roughly 96% of them seen just once. Source material: naive CD4+ T cells sorted from blood. Stated subset: CD45RA+ positively selected. These receptors originate from a man aged 30 to 45 in good health.

The chain is built from TRBV11-2 and TRBJ2-2; TRBD2 is a possible D gene (6 bases). V was cut by 7 bases and J by 7 bases, with 19 bases left in between. The CDR3 length is 15 residues. Germline CDR1 and CDR2: SGHAT and FQNNGV. The CDR3 DNA follows: TGTGCCAGCACGCACCGGGGTAGCGGATACGGGGAGCTGTTTTTT. Translation: CASTHRGSGYGELFF.

This chain links TRBV5-4 with TRBJ1-2; no clear D gene. From germline, CDR1 is SGHNT and CDR2 YYREEE (reference sequence). Trimming cost V 6 bases and J 4 bases, with 19 bases left between them. The CDR3 is 15 amino acids. The CDR3: CASMPGSDRPYGYTF. The CDR3 DNA follows: TGTGCCAGCATGCCGGGGTCAGACCGCCCCTATGGCTACACCTTC.

This rearrangement joins TRBV6-5 to TRBJ1-4; no clear D. Per the germline V gene, CDR1 is MNHEY and CDR2 is SVGAGI. Trimming left V 0 bases short and J 7 bases short, with 9 bases between. The CDR3 loop spans 14 amino acids. The CDR3 region has the DNA TGTGCCAGCAGTTACTCAGGGATCGGTGAAAAACTGTTTTTT. Its protein product is CASSYSGIGEKLFF.

The chain couples TRBV13 to TRBJ1-2, with no clear D. CDR1 is PRHDT and CDR2 is FYEKMQ in the germline V gene (reference sequence). The length of the CDR3 is 13 residues. V lost 1 base and J lost 6, with 9 bases in between. Here the CDR3 reads CASSLVGLNGYTF. The DNA for the CDR3 is TGTGCCAGCAGCTTAGTTGGCCTCAATGGCTACACCTTC.

V usage is TRBV7-2 and J usage is TRBJ2-6, with D unresolved. Deletions cut 2 bases from V and 0 bases from J, with 14 bases between. This CDR3 has 18 residues. Germline lookup yields CDR1 SGHTA and CDR2 FQGNSA. CDR3 bases: TGTGCCAGCAGCTTAAATACCGGACGGATCTCTGGGGCCAACGTCCTGACTTTC. This sequence encodes CASSLNTGRISGANVLTF. The whole variable domain, remainder taken from reference TRBV7-2 and TRBJ2-6, is GAGVSQSPSNKVTEKGKDVELRCDPISGHTALYWYRQSLGQGLEFLIYFQGNSAPDKSGLPSDRFSAERTGGSVSTLTIQRTQQEDSAVYLCASSLNTGRISGANVLTFGAGSRLTVL.

The rearrangement uses TRBV25-1 and TRBJ1-1, with no clear D. The length of the CDR3 is 11 residues. V shed 4 bases and J shed 10 bases, with 10 bases lying between them. Germline CDR1 MGHDK, CDR2 SYGVNS. In DNA, the CDR3 is TGTGCCAGCAGTGCCCTAACTCGAGCTTTCTTT. Its translation is CASSALTRAFF.

The chain uses TRBV19 and TRBJ2-6; D might be TRBD1 or TRBD2, each matching 5 bases. Germline V lookup: CDR1 LNHDA, CDR2 SQIVND (reference sequence). Trimming shortened V by 3 bases and J by 0 bases, and 15 bases separated the two germline ends. This CDR3 comprises 18 residues. The CDR3 coding sequence is TGTGCCAGTAGTATGGGGGACGGAGAATCCTCTGGGGCCAACGTCCTGACTTTC. Residues: CASSMGDGESSGANVLTF.

This sequence joins TRBV5-1 and TRBJ2-7; 7 nucleotides match TRBD1. The junction had 5 bases not matched to a gene; V was cut back by 3 bases and J by 2 bases. The CDR3 is made up of 14 amino acids. Germline V CDR1 and CDR2: SGHRS, YFSETQ. CDR3 sequence (DNA): TGCGCCAGCAGCTCCTTGACAGGGACCTACGAGCAGTACTTC. Translated, it gives CASSSLTGTYEQYF. Full variable domain (outside the CDR3, taken from reference TRBV5-1 and TRBJ2-7): KAGVTQTPRYLIKTRGQQVTLSCSPISGHRSVSWYQQTPGQGLQFLFEYFSETQRNKGNFPGRFSGRQFSNSRSEMNVSTLELGDSALYLCASSSLTGTYEQYFGPGTRLTVT.

The chain couples TRBV7-2 to TRBJ1-4; D may be TRBD1 (6 bases). Trimming pared 1 base from V and 6 bases from J, leaving 9 bases between. CDR1 SGHTA and CDR2 FQGNSA come from the germline V gene. The CDR3 consists of 14 residues. This CDR3 reads CASSLEEGDEKLFF. In DNA, the CDR3 is TGTGCCAGCAGCTTAGAAGAGGGGGATGAAAAACTGTTTTTT.

The chain joins TRBV7-7 to TRBJ2-5; TRBD2 is a possible D gene (5 bases). Germline V lookup: CDR1 SSHAT, CDR2 FNYEAQ (reference sequence). This CDR3 contains 15 residues. With 5 bases removed from V and 5 bases from J, the gap between germline ends came to 18 bases. CDR3 amino acids: CASSPNGKTGETQYF. The CDR3, as DNA: TGTGCCAGCAGCCCGAACGGGAAAACGGGGGAGACCCAGTACTTC.

The rearrangement links TRBV5-6 to TRBJ2-3; perhaps TRBD2 as D (5 bases). Trimming stripped 2 bases from V and 0 bases from J, with 10 bases between. The CDR3 totals 15 residues. Germline V lookup: CDR1 SGHDT, CDR2 YYEEEE. The CDR3 sequence is CASSFRLSSTDTQYF. CDR3 DNA: TGTGCCAGCAGCTTCAGACTATCTAGCACAGATACGCAGTATTTT. The full variable domain, completed using reference TRBV5-6 and TRBJ2-3, is DAGVTQSPTHLIKTRGQQVTLRCSPKSGHDTVSWYQQALGQGPQFIFQYYEEEERQRGNFPDRFSGHQFPNYSSELNVNALLLGDSALYLCASSFRLSSTDTQYFGPGTRLTVL.

Comment on this clone: This specimen includes other DNA sequences encoding the same CDR3. The V and J genes are TRBV5-1 and TRBJ2-2; possible D gene TRBD1, 5 bases. CDR1 is SGHRS, CDR2 YFSETQ, per germline. This CDR3 contains 15 residues. Trimming shortened V by 0 bases and J by 2 bases, and 8 bases separated the two germline ends. The chain's CDR3 is CASSLGQGNTGELFF. The CDR3 region has the DNA TGCGCCAGCAGCTTGGGGCAGGGAAACACCGGGGAGCTGTTTTTT.

The V call is TRBV11-3, the J call TRBJ2-5; D is possibly TRBD1 (6 bases). Trimming took 4 bases from V and 4 from J, leaving 13 bases between them. Germline CDR1 SGHNT, CDR2 YENEEA. CDR3 length: 14 amino acids. This chain's CDR3 is CASSSSWGRETQYF. CDR3 bases: TGTGCCAGCAGCTCCTCGTGGGGGCGAGAGACCCAGTACTTC.

V and J are TRBV7-6 and TRBJ1-5; D remains unclear. The CDR3 spans 15 residues. Germline V gene data show CDR1 as SGHVS and CDR2 as FNYEAQ. The V and J ends lost 1 base and 0 bases respectively, with 7 bases between them. CDR3 sequence reads: CASSLDGDSNQPQHF. DNA of the CDR3: TGTGCCAGCAGCTTAGACGGAGATAGCAATCAGCCCCAGCATTTT.

The gene calls are TRBV27 and TRBJ2-7; 9 positions agree with TRBD2. The ends lost 5 bases at V and 4 bases at J; junction bases unmatched: 18. Germline CDR1 is MNHEY and CDR2 is SMNVEV (reference sequence). The CDR3 sequence is 18 residues long. The CDR3 nucleotides are TGTGCCAGCAGTCCATATGCCCTTGGGCTAGCGGGAACATACGAGCAGTACTTC. This sequence encodes CASSPYALGLAGTYEQYF.

As to this clone: The same CDR3 is also encoded by other DNA sequences in this sample. This sequence joins TRBV4-1 and TRBJ2-7; 7 nucleotides align to TRBD2. The CDR3 consists of 16 residues. CDR1 and CDR2 from the germline V gene are MGHRA and YSYEKL. V was pared by 3 bases and J by 2 bases, with 10 bases of the junction left unmatched. The CDR3 sequence is CASSQAGGLAAYEQYF. CDR3 in DNA: TGCGCCAGCAGCCAGGCAGGCGGGCTAGCGGCCTACGAGCAGTACTTC.

The V and J genes are TRBV7-9 and TRBJ2-1, with D possibly TRBD1 on 5 matching bases. V lost 3 bases and J lost 0, with 21 bases in between. Germline V lookup: CDR1 SEHNR, CDR2 FQNEAQ (reference sequence). CDR3 size: 19 residues. Written as DNA, the CDR3 is TGTGCCAGCAGCTTGGTTCAGGGCCGGAACAACAGCTCCTACAATGAGCAGTTCTTC. This translates into CASSLVQGRNNSSYNEQFF. The whole variable domain, filled in from reference TRBV7-9 and TRBJ2-1, reads DTGVSQNPRHKITKRGQNVTFRCDPISEHNRLYWYRQTLGQGPEFLTYFQNEAQLEKSRLLSDRFSAERPKGSFSTLEIQRTEQGDSAMYLCASSLVQGRNNSSYNEQFFGPGTRLTVL.

The table lists this clone with a count of one. The chain has TRBV6-1 and TRBJ2-5; D uncertain. V lost 3 bases and J 2 bases, leaving 7 bases between the germline ends. CDR3 length equals 13 residues. Germline CDR1 and CDR2: MNHNS and SASEGT. This CDR3 is CASSDTVQETQYF. The CDR3 DNA sequence: TGTGCCAGCAGTGACACAGTTCAAGAGACCCAGTACTTC.

This rearrangement joins TRBV18 to TRBJ2-7; D perhaps matches TRBD2 (6 bases). V lost 2 bases to trimming and J lost 3 bases, with 8 bases between them. The V gene's germline CDR1 is KGHSH and CDR2 LQKENI. The CDR3 is 13 residues long. The DNA of the CDR3 is TGTGCCAGCTCACCAAGGACTAACTACGAGCAGTACTTC. Encoded protein: CASSPRTNYEQYF.

In DNA form, the CDR3 reads TGTGCCAGCTCACCCGCTCGAATAGGGCCCTACGAGCAGTACTTC. Translation: CASSPARIGPYEQYF. This chain uses TRBV18 with TRBJ2-7, with D hard to call. The CDR3 runs to 15 residues. V lost 3 bases and J 2 bases, leaving 14 bases between the germline ends. CDR1 is KGHSH, CDR2 LQKENI, per germline.

As DNA, the CDR3 is TGTGCCGGTGCCAGGAGCGGGACCGACGAGCAGTTCTTC. Translation gives CAGARSGTDEQFF. The chain combines TRBV18 with TRBJ2-1; 7 bases are a match to TRBD2. CDR1 KGHSH and CDR2 LQKENI come from the germline V gene. V lost 11 bases to trimming and J lost 10 bases; unmatched junction nucleotides: 14. The CDR3 is made up of 13 amino acids. Supplemented by reference TRBV18 and TRBJ2-1, the full variable domain reads NAGVMQNPRHLVRRRGQEARLRCSPMKGHSHVYWYRQLPEEGLKFMVYLQKENIIDESGMPKERFSAEFPKEGPSILRIQQVVRGDSAAYFCAGARSGTDEQFFGPGTRLTVL.

J is TRBJ2-3 and V is TRBV19, with a possible D match to TRBD1 (5 bases). CDR3 size: 13 residues. Looked up from germline, CDR1 is LNHDA and CDR2 is SQIVND (reference sequence). V was pared by 5 bases and J by 8 bases, with 14 bases between. This CDR3 is CASSGAGWSTQYF. DNA for the CDR3: TGTGCCAGTAGTGGGGCCGGTTGGAGTACGCAGTATTTT. Full variable domain (missing parts from reference TRBV19 and TRBJ2-3): DGGITQSPKYLFRKEGQNVTLSCEQNLNHDAMYWYRQDPGQGLRLIYYSQIVNDFQKGDIAEGYSVSREKKESFPLTVTSAQKNPTAFYLCASSGAGWSTQYFGPGTRLTVL.

This clone was detected only a few times. The genes are TRBV10-1 and TRBJ2-2; maybe TRBD2 (5 bases). The ends were cut back, 3 bases at V and 5 bases at J, with 13 bases in the middle. This CDR3 is built from 15 residues. Germline V gives CDR1 WNHNN, CDR2 SYGVQD (reference sequence). For the CDR3, the DNA is TGCGCCAGCAGTGAATGGACCAGAGGGACCGGGGAGCTGTTTTTT. Amino acid sequence: CASSEWTRGTGELFF.

The rearrangement uses TRBV7-2 and TRBJ2-1; 9 bases line up with TRBD2. The CDR3 runs to 16 residues. V trimming: 4 bases; J trimming: 2 bases; junction bases outside the gene matches: 6. CDR1 is SGHTA, CDR2 FQGNSA, per germline. The CDR3 nucleotides are TGTGCCAGCAGCTCACCTAGCGGGACCGCCTACAATGAGCAGTTCTTC. Translation gives CASSSPSGTAYNEQFF.

CDR3 sequence (DNA): TGTGCCAGCAGTGCCCGGGGGTTACCTAGCACAGATACGCAGTATTTT. Translation gives CASSARGLPSTDTQYF. J is TRBJ2-3 and V is TRBV27, with a tentative D call TRBD2 (6 bases). Germline V gene data show CDR1 as MNHEY and CDR2 as SMNVEV (reference sequence). The CDR3 length is 16 residues. Trimming took off 5 bases at V and 0 bases at J, with 15 bases between the two ends.

J is TRBJ2-1 and V is TRBV5-5, with D hard to call. V was clipped by 4 bases and J by 3 bases, with 20 bases between them. CDR1 SGHKS and CDR2 YYEKEE come from the germline V gene (reference sequence). The CDR3 sequence is 17 residues long. This CDR3 is CASSLGVGQLVYNEQFF. The CDR3 DNA follows: TGTGCCAGCAGCCTTGGAGTGGGCCAGTTGGTCTACAATGAGCAGTTCTTC.

The J gene is TRBJ2-7, the V gene TRBV4-1; D not certain. V was clipped by 4 bases and J by 0 bases, with 16 bases between them. CDR3 length equals 16 residues. The germline V gene has CDR1 MGHRA and CDR2 YSYEKL. The CDR3 bases are TGCGCCAGCAGCCGGCTTTCCGGCAGATTCTCCTACGAGCAGTACTTC. It specifies CASSRLSGRFSYEQYF.

On this clone itself: Other DNA sequences in the same sample also yield this CDR3. The chain joins TRBV5-1 to TRBJ2-7; no reliable D call. V lost 0 bases, J lost 2 bases, and 6 bases lay in between. This CDR3 has 13 amino acids. CDR1 SGHRS and CDR2 YFSETQ come from the germline V gene. The CDR3 is CASSLDSTYEQYF. The CDR3 nucleotides read TGCGCCAGCAGCTTGGATAGCACCTACGAGCAGTACTTC.

This chain links TRBV18 with TRBJ1-5; the D gene is possibly TRBD1 (5 bases). There are 17 residues in the CDR3. The germline V gene has CDR1 KGHSH and CDR2 LQKENI. Trimming shortened V by 3 bases and J by 3 bases, and 18 bases separated the two germline ends. CDR3 sequence reads: CASSPSSSTDINQPQHF. The CDR3 coding sequence is TGTGCCAGCTCACCCTCCTCGTCGACAGATATCAATCAGCCCCAGCATTTT.